Following are 26 T cell receptor beta chains from one sample sequenced in a study of blood T cell repertoires in COVID-19. The assay was immunoSEQ multiplex PCR, and TCRdb's table has in-frame clones only and misses some. The table lists over 100,000 clones, about nine tenths of them singletons. The sequenced sample was peripheral blood. The receptors originated from a woman aged 65 to 85 with COVID-19, enrolled during active disease.

Here the CDR3 DNA reads TGCGCCAGCAGCTTGACCGGGACTAGCGACGAGCAGTACTTC. The encoded protein is CASSLTGTSDEQYF. The chain links TRBV5-1 to TRBJ2-7; 10 bases agree with TRBD2. Germline CDR1 and CDR2: SGHRS and YFSETQ. Trimming at V came to 1 base and at J to 5 bases, leaving 3 bases not matched to a gene. The CDR3 covers 14 residues.

The chain is built from TRBV29-1 and TRBJ1-5; D remains unclear. Germline V gene lookup returns CDR1 SQVTM and CDR2 ANQGSEA. The ends were cut back, 6 bases at V and 0 bases at J, with 9 bases in the middle. The CDR3 covers 13 residues. The DNA for the CDR3 is TGCAGCGTCGACGGAGATAGCAATCAGCCCCAGCATTTT. It yields the protein CSVDGDSNQPQHF.

With respect to this clone: This sample also contains other DNA sequences that code for the same CDR3. The chain recombines TRBV6-5 with TRBJ2-5; maybe TRBD2 (7 bases). CDR1 is MNHEY, CDR2 SVGAGI, per germline. The germline V and J ends were trimmed by 0 bases and 5 bases, with 10 bases remaining between them. The CDR3 length is 14 residues. CDR3 bases: TGTGCCAGCAGTTACTCGGGGGGGCGGGAGACCCAGTACTTC. Translating it yields CASSYSGGRETQYF.

The J gene is TRBJ1-4, the V gene TRBV30, with 7 bases lining up with TRBD1. The CDR3 is 13 residues long. Germline values: CDR1 GTSNPN, CDR2 SVGIG (reference sequence). J lost 6 bases, V lost 7 bases, and 8 bases had no gene match. This CDR3 reads CASQVRGYEKLFF. DNA of the CDR3: TGTGCCTCCCAAGTCAGGGGGTATGAAAAACTGTTTTTT.

V gene TRBV5-1 combines with J gene TRBJ2-1; TRBD2 matches 14 bases. The CDR3 extends over 15 amino acids. In germline, CDR1 is SGHRS, CDR2 YFSETQ. V trimming: 4 bases; J trimming: 6 bases; junction bases outside the gene matches: 3. This chain's CDR3 is CASSQTSGRVNEQFF. DNA of the CDR3: TGCGCCAGCAGCCAGACTAGCGGGAGGGTCAATGAGCAGTTCTTC.

V usage is TRBV9 and J usage is TRBJ2-2; 9 nucleotides match TRBD1. The CDR3 sequence is 17 residues long. The germline CDR1 and CDR2 sequences are SGDLS and YYNGEE. Trimming at V came to 3 bases and at J to 3 bases, leaving 9 bases not matched to a gene. In DNA form, the CDR3 reads TGTGCCAGCAGCGAAACGGGACAGGGAATCTACACCGGGGAGCTGTTTTTT. It yields the protein CASSETGQGIYTGELFF.

The V and J genes are TRBV18 and TRBJ2-5, with D maybe TRBD1 (6 bases). The CDR3 totals 14 residues. Trimming removed 1 base from V and 5 bases from J, with 11 bases in between. Germline loops: CDR1 KGHSH, CDR2 LQKENI. The DNA of the CDR3 is TGTGCCAGCTCACCACTGGGGGCAGGGGAGACCCAGTACTTC. This gives the protein CASSPLGAGETQYF.

The rearrangement joins TRBV29-1 to TRBJ2-1; tentatively, D is TRBD1 (6 bases). CDR1 and CDR2 (germline): SQVTM, ANQGSEA. V was shortened by 3 bases and J by 8 bases, with 14 bases between the two germline ends. The CDR3 runs 13 residues. The DNA for the CDR3 is TGCAGCGTTGAGGGGGCGCGGGTCCATGAGCAGTTCTTC. Encoded protein: CSVEGARVHEQFF.

The V call is TRBV28, the J call TRBJ2-7; D is undetermined. This CDR3 has 11 residues. Trimming removed 2 bases at V and 7 bases at J, with 6 bases between. Germline V gene sequence: CDR1 MDHEN, CDR2 SYDVKM. The CDR3 is CASSLVQEQYF. The CDR3 nucleotides read TGTGCCAGCAGTTTAGTACAGGAGCAGTACTTC.

The chain carries TRBV7-2 and TRBJ2-1; 14 bases align to TRBD2. CDR3 size: 16 residues. Germline-derived CDR1 and CDR2 are SGHTA and FQGNSA. After removal of 5 bases from V and 7 bases from J, the junction contained 7 bases not matched to a gene. This chain's CDR3 is CASSVTSGGAINEQFF. The CDR3 DNA follows: TGTGCCAGCAGCGTGACTAGCGGGGGGGCCATTAATGAGCAGTTCTTC.

The genes are TRBV28 and TRBJ2-3; a weak D match, TRBD1 (6 bases). The CDR3 spans 15 residues. Germline-derived CDR1 and CDR2 are MDHEN and SYDVKM. Trimming left V 1 base short and J 3 bases short, with 11 bases between. The CDR3: CASSLSAQGTDTQYF. The DNA of the CDR3 is TGTGCCAGCAGTTTATCTGCACAGGGAACAGATACGCAGTATTTT.

The V call is TRBV27, the J call TRBJ1-2, with 8 positions matching TRBD1. V dropped 5 bases and J dropped 4; count of bases not matched to a gene: 9. In germline, CDR1 is MNHEY, CDR2 SMNVEV (reference sequence). The CDR3 runs 15 residues. The chain's CDR3 is CASSLTSQGVYGYTF. In nucleotides, the CDR3 is TGTGCCAGCAGTCTAACCTCACAGGGGGTCTATGGCTACACCTTC.

This clone was seen a few times. J is TRBJ1-1 and V is TRBV19; D might be TRBD1 (5 bases). This CDR3 has 14 residues. Germline CDR1 reads LNHDA; CDR2 reads SQIVND (reference sequence). Trimming took off 5 bases at V and 0 bases at J, with 10 bases between the two ends. The CDR3 coding sequence is TGTGCCAGTAGTTCGGGACTACTGAACACTGAAGCTTTCTTT. Translating gives CASSSGLLNTEAFF.

The V and J genes are TRBV7-2 and TRBJ1-5; TRBD1 might be the D (6 bases). Trimming stripped 4 bases from V and 3 bases from J, with 7 bases between. This CDR3 region has 13 residues. Germline V gene sequence: CDR1 SGHTA, CDR2 FQGNSA. The CDR3: CASSYRVNQPQHF. As DNA, the CDR3 is TGTGCCAGCAGCTACAGGGTCAATCAGCCCCAGCATTTT.

This rearrangement joins TRBV30 to TRBJ1-2; D call uncertain. Germline lookup yields CDR1 GTSNPN and CDR2 SVGIG (reference sequence). Trimming stripped 5 bases from V and 4 bases from J, with 11 bases between. The CDR3 length is 12 residues. For the CDR3, the DNA is TGTGCCTGGGACGGACGGGGCTATGGCTACACCTTC. This sequence encodes CAWDGRGYGYTF.

The rearrangement links TRBV6-1 to TRBJ2-5; the match to TRBD2 covers 13 bases. V was pared by 0 bases and J by 0 bases, with 10 bases of the junction left unmatched. The CDR3 totals 20 residues. CDR1 MNHNS and CDR2 SASEGT come from the germline V gene. The CDR3 loop reads CASSEAPLAGGRGNQETQYF. CDR3 DNA: TGTGCCAGCAGTGAAGCTCCACTAGCGGGGGGGCGGGGAAACCAAGAGACCCAGTACTTC.

This chain joins TRBV6-5 and TRBJ2-3; tentative D call: TRBD2 (7 bases). This CDR3 region has 15 residues. CDR1 and CDR2 (germline): MNHEY, SVGAGI. The V end was cut by 6 bases, the J end by 1 base, with 14 bases between. The CDR3 loop reads CASREGGVGTDTQYF. The CDR3 DNA reads as TGTGCCAGCAGGGAGGGGGGGGTTGGCACAGATACGCAGTATTTT.

V is TRBV5-1 and J is TRBJ2-1; TRBD2 matches at 12 bases. V was clipped by 4 bases and J by 4 bases; unmatched bases: 12. Germline assignment: CDR1 SGHRS and CDR2 YFSETQ. The length of the CDR3 is 18 residues. DNA of the CDR3: TGCGCCAGCAGCGATTCGCTTCGGACTAGCGGGGCATACAATGAGCAGTTCTTC. This sequence encodes CASSDSLRTSGAYNEQFF. The variable domain in full, with the rest retrieved from reference TRBV5-1 and TRBJ2-1, is KAGVTQTPRYLIKTRGQQVTLSCSPISGHRSVSWYQQTPGQGLQFLFEYFSETQRNKGNFPGRFSGRQFSNSRSEMNVSTLELGDSALYLCASSDSLRTSGAYNEQFFGPGTRLTVL.

The rearrangement links TRBV4-2 to TRBJ2-3, with 8 bases aligning to TRBD1. J lost 4 bases, V lost 4 bases, and 4 bases had no gene match. Germline V gene sequence: CDR1 LGHNA, CDR2 YNFKEQ. The CDR3 length is 14 residues. CDR3 amino acids: CASSRATGADTQYF. The CDR3 DNA follows: TGTGCCAGCAGCCGCGCGACAGGGGCAGATACGCAGTATTTT.

V and J are TRBV5-1 and TRBJ2-7; 9 bases map to TRBD1. J gave up 1 base and V 5 bases, and 7 bases lay outside the gene matches. The CDR3 covers 15 residues. Germline V lookup: CDR1 SGHRS, CDR2 YFSETQ. In DNA, the CDR3 is TGCGCCAGCAGGAGGGACAGGGAAAATTCCTACGAGCAGTACTTC. This sequence encodes CASRRDRENSYEQYF. Full variable domain (outside the CDR3, taken from reference TRBV5-1 and TRBJ2-7): KAGVTQTPRYLIKTRGQQVTLSCSPISGHRSVSWYQQTPGQGLQFLFEYFSETQRNKGNFPGRFSGRQFSNSRSEMNVSTLELGDSALYLCASRRDRENSYEQYFGPGTRLTVT.

In the case of this clone: Germline is not matched at one junction end, which may reflect a read error. The CDR3 region has the DNA TGTGCCAGCAGCTTTCTCGACAGGCTCAACTTC. The encoded protein is CASSFLDRLNF. The V call is TRBV5-8, the J call TRBJ2-7; possibly TRBD1 for D (6 bases). Germline V gene sequence: CDR1 SGHTS, CDR2 YDEGEE. The CDR3 has 11 amino acids.

The V call is TRBV7-9, the J call TRBJ1-3; 10 positions match TRBD1. The CDR3 runs to 16 residues. Per the germline V gene, CDR1 is SEHNR and CDR2 is FQNEAQ (reference sequence). V gave up 5 bases and J gave up 0 bases; unmatched junction bases: 4. CDR3 loop: CASSPGTGDSGNTIYF. CDR3 DNA: TGTGCCAGCAGCCCCGGGACAGGGGACTCTGGAAACACCATATATTTT.

This clone was found once. The chain couples TRBV7-3 to TRBJ1-1; weak D call: TRBD1 (5 bases). The ends were cut back, 0 bases at V and 0 bases at J, with 11 bases in the middle. The CDR3 is 16 residues long. Germline V gene data show CDR1 as SGHTA and CDR2 as FQGTGA. DNA of the CDR3: TGTGCCAGCAGCTTAACGGGGGGGATTATGAACACTGAAGCTTTCTTT. Encoded protein: CASSLTGGIMNTEAFF.

This clone was detected a few times. This chain links TRBV6-5 with TRBJ2-7, with TRBD1 identical over 8 bases. This CDR3 has 14 amino acids. Losses at the gene ends were 8 bases for V and 2 bases for J; bases not matched to a gene: 8. Germline CDR1 and CDR2: MNHEY and SVGAGI. CDR3 residues: CASLARTGTYEQYF. The CDR3 DNA is TGTGCCAGCCTAGCGCGGACAGGGACCTACGAGCAGTACTTC.

V is TRBV11-2 and J is TRBJ2-7; TRBD1 matches at 7 bases. The CDR3 is 15 residues long. Germline V gene data show CDR1 as SGHAT and CDR2 as FQNNGV. The V gene end was trimmed by 2 bases and the J gene end by 0 bases; junction bases not matched to a gene: 4. The CDR3 coding sequence is TGTGCCAGCAGCTTATGGGGACAGAGCTCCTACGAGCAGTACTTC. This sequence encodes CASSLWGQSSYEQYF. The entire variable domain, with the rest obtained from reference TRBV11-2 and TRBJ2-7, is as follows: EAGVAQSPRYKIIEKRQSVAFWCNPISGHATLYWYQQILGQGPKLLIQFQNNGVVDDSQLPKDRFSAERLKGVDSTLKIQPAKLEDSAVYLCASSLWGQSSYEQYFGPGTRLTVT.

The chain uses TRBV28 and TRBJ1-5; 11 bases match TRBD1. V was pared by 0 bases and J by 7 bases, with 5 bases of the junction left unmatched. The CDR3 length is 16 residues. Germline V gives CDR1 MDHEN, CDR2 SYDVKM. The CDR3 sequence: CASSLWDRGREQPQHF. DNA for the CDR3: TGTGCCAGCAGTTTATGGGACAGGGGGCGTGAACAGCCCCAGCATTTT.